Listed here are 30 T cell receptor beta chains from one sample, sequenced in a study of blood T cell repertoires in COVID-19. Profiling relied on immunoSEQ multiplex PCR, and the TCRdb table lists in-frame clones only, not all of them. The sample records tens of thousands of clones, approximately 83% being singletons. Sequenced sample: peripheral blood. Receptors originate from a man aged 25 to 40 with COVID-19, enrolled during active disease.

The chain carries TRBV7-3 and TRBJ1-1, with D possibly being TRBD1 (5 bases). The germline V gene has CDR1 SGHTA and CDR2 FQGTGA. The CDR3 spans 15 residues. The V and J ends lost 2 bases and 3 bases respectively, with 13 bases between them. CDR3 bases: TGTGCCAGCAGCTTATTCCCGGGGGAAGACACTGAAGCTTTCTTT. Translating it yields CASSLFPGEDTEAFF.

This clone was seen only once. The V call is TRBV7-9, the J call TRBJ1-1; the D gene is possibly TRBD1 (6 bases). Trimming cost V 4 bases and J 3 bases, with 9 bases left between them. Germline CDR1 reads SEHNR; CDR2 reads FQNEAQ (reference sequence). This CDR3 contains 13 residues. CDR3 in DNA: TGTGCCAGCAGCTCCGGACAGCACACTGAAGCTTTCTTT. This encodes CASSSGQHTEAFF.

The chain is built from TRBV19 and TRBJ2-2; TRBD2 matches at 10 bases. V was clipped by 0 bases and J by 4 bases; unmatched bases: 8. Per the germline V gene, CDR1 is LNHDA and CDR2 is SQIVND (reference sequence). This CDR3 contains 18 residues. The DNA for the CDR3 is TGTGCCAGTAGTATAGATCTATGGGAGCGGGAGGGCACCGGGGAGCTGTTTTTT. It translates to CASSIDLWEREGTGELFF.

The chain is built from TRBV28 and TRBJ2-3, with D tentatively TRBD2 (5 bases). The V gene's germline CDR1 is MDHEN and CDR2 SYDVKM. V was shortened by 7 bases and J by 7 bases, with 9 bases between the two germline ends. The CDR3 totals 11 residues. CDR3 sequence reads: CASTGSNTQYF. The CDR3 nucleotides read TGTGCCAGCACGGGATCAAATACGCAGTATTTT.

This chain connects TRBV30 to TRBJ2-7; D may be TRBD1 (5 bases). The V gene lost 3 bases and the J gene lost 1 base, with 13 bases spanning the gap. Germline assignment: CDR1 GTSNPN and CDR2 SVGIG (reference sequence). CDR3 length equals 14 residues. The CDR3 coding sequence is TGTGCCTGGAGCGGACAATGGCGGTCCTACGAGCAGTACTTC. This codes for CAWSGQWRSYEQYF.

The chain couples TRBV5-5 to TRBJ1-1; TRBD1 is a possible D gene (5 bases). Germline V gene data show CDR1 as SGHKS and CDR2 as YYEKEE (reference sequence). The V and J ends lost 4 bases and 5 bases respectively, with 15 bases between them. This CDR3 has 14 residues. DNA of the CDR3: TGTGCCAGCAGCCCGTCCGAGGGGAGGACTGAAGCTTTCTTT. This gives the protein CASSPSEGRTEAFF. The whole variable domain, remainder taken from reference TRBV5-5 and TRBJ1-1, is DAGVTQSPTHLIKTRGQQVTLRCSPISGHKSVSWYQQVLGQGPQFIFQYYEKEERGRGNFPDRFSARQFPNYSSELNVNALLLGDSALYLCASSPSEGRTEAFFGQGTRLTVV.

The V call is TRBV6-5, the J call TRBJ1-1, with 8 bases matching TRBD1. Germline CDR1 is MNHEY and CDR2 is SVGAGI. This CDR3 has 16 residues. The V and J ends lost 0 bases and 1 base, in that order; junction bases with no gene match: 4. The CDR3 DNA reads as TGTGCCAGCAGTTACTCCAGGGACAGGCCGAACACTGAAGCTTTCTTT. It is translated as CASSYSRDRPNTEAFF.

The chain recombines TRBV15 with TRBJ2-3; a weak D match, TRBD2 (5 bases). This CDR3 spans 13 amino acids. The germline V gene has CDR1 LNHNV and CDR2 YYDKDF (reference sequence). V lost 4 bases, J lost 2 bases, and 7 bases lay in between. CDR3 in amino acids: CATSTDSTDTQYF. The CDR3 nucleotides are TGTGCCACCAGCACGGACTCCACAGATACGCAGTATTTT. Full variable domain (missing parts from reference TRBV15 and TRBJ2-3): DAMVIQNPRYQVTQFGKPVTLSCSQTLNHNVMYWYQQKSSQAPKLLFHYYDKDFNNEADTPDNFQSRRPNTSFCFLDIRSPGLGDTAMYLCATSTDSTDTQYFGPGTRLTVL.

This clone was detected once. The gene calls are TRBV4-2 and TRBJ2-7, with a weak D call TRBD1 (6 bases). V was trimmed by 0 bases and J by 6 bases, leaving 12 bases between them. The length of the CDR3 is 14 residues. Germline assignment: CDR1 LGHNA and CDR2 YNFKEQ. CDR3 sequence reads: CASSQEKGVREQYF. CDR3 nucleotides: TGTGCCAGCAGCCAAGAGAAGGGGGTTCGCGAGCAGTACTTC.

This chain connects TRBV6-1 to TRBJ1-6; D uncertain. Germline V gene sequence: CDR1 MNHNS, CDR2 SASEGT. Trimming cost V 2 bases and J 0 bases, with 8 bases left between them. This CDR3 has 16 amino acids. Here the CDR3 DNA reads TGTGCCAGCAGTGAACCGGTGAACTCCTATAATTCACCCCTCCACTTT. The encoded protein is CASSEPVNSYNSPLHF.

The chain uses TRBV6-5 and TRBJ2-7; D is possibly TRBD1 (6 bases). This CDR3 has 14 residues. CDR1 and CDR2 from the germline V gene are MNHEY and SVGAGI. Trimming left V 2 bases short and J 0 bases short, with 8 bases between. The CDR3 DNA reads TGTGCCAGCAGTTACCGAGGGGGCTCCTACGAGCAGTACTTC. Translated: CASSYRGGSYEQYF.

This clone was recorded a few times. The chain links TRBV27 to TRBJ2-5, with 10 bases fitting TRBD2. The CDR3 has 16 residues. J lost 0 bases, V lost 6 bases, and 7 bases had no gene match. Germline V lookup: CDR1 MNHEY, CDR2 SMNVEV (reference sequence). The CDR3 DNA sequence: TGTGCCAGCAGATCCGCTAGCGGGGGAGACCAAGAGACCCAGTACTTC. Its translation: CASRSASGGDQETQYF.

The V gene is TRBV19, the J gene TRBJ1-1, with no clear D. Trimming pared 0 bases from V and 1 base from J, leaving 3 bases between. The CDR3 extends over 13 amino acids. The germline V gene encodes CDR1 LNHDA and CDR2 SQIVND (reference sequence). For the CDR3, the DNA is TGTGCCAGTAGTATAGATAGGAACACTGAAGCTTTCTTT. It translates to CASSIDRNTEAFF.

The chain couples TRBV6-2 or TRBV6-3 to TRBJ2-3, with 10 bases aligning to TRBD1. Germline trimming cut 6 bases from V and 5 bases from J; bases unmatched to any gene: 11. CDR1 is MNHEY and CDR2 is SVGEGT in the germline V gene. CDR3 length: 16 residues. The CDR3 bases are TGTGCCAGCAGCCCTAATCGTGACAGGGGGCGAGATACGCAGTATTTT. Its protein product is CASSPNRDRGRDTQYF.

This chain connects TRBV11-2 to TRBJ1-3; D is unresolved. The CDR3 spans 13 residues. From germline, CDR1 is SGHAT and CDR2 FQNNGV. V gave up 7 bases and J gave up 8 bases, with 15 bases separating them. CDR3 in amino acids: CASTPLGLDTIYF. The CDR3 region has the DNA TGTGCCAGCACCCCGCTAGGCTTGGACACCATATATTTT.

This clone was detected only once. J is TRBJ2-1 and V is TRBV6-6; 8 bases agree with TRBD2. This CDR3 region has 13 residues. Germline CDR1 is MNHNY and CDR2 is SVGAGI (reference sequence). The V and J ends lost 6 bases and 10 bases, in that order; junction bases with no gene match: 8. CDR3: CASRGTRVSEQFF. The CDR3 nucleotides are TGTGCCAGCAGGGGGACTAGAGTTAGCGAGCAGTTCTTC.

The chain links TRBV27 to TRBJ2-7, with 15 bases identical to TRBD2. Trimming cost V 5 bases and J 12 bases; bases outside gene matches: 8. The CDR3 length is 14 residues. Germline-derived CDR1 and CDR2 are MNHEY and SMNVEV (reference sequence). In DNA form, the CDR3 reads TGTGCCAGCAGTCCCGGGACTAGCGGGAGGACCCTGTACTTC. Translated, it gives CASSPGTSGRTLYF.

This clone was seen once. The chain carries TRBV5-5 and TRBJ1-3; 7 bases line up with TRBD1. CDR1 is SGHKS, CDR2 YYEKEE, per germline (reference sequence). The CDR3 length is 17 residues. Trimming took 5 bases from V and 3 from J; bases not matched to a gene: 14. CDR3 coding DNA: TGTGCCAGCAGTCGACAGGGAGTCGGGTCGGATGGAAACACCATATATTTT. Translated, it gives CASSRQGVGSDGNTIYF.

This clone was detected only once. The chain has TRBV27 and TRBJ2-3, with TRBD2 matching over 15 bases. This CDR3 is built from 17 residues. V lost 6 bases to trimming and J lost 5 bases; unmatched junction nucleotides: 9. CDR1 and CDR2 from the germline V gene are MNHEY and SMNVEV (reference sequence). Here the CDR3 reads CASRSPGLAGGGDTQYF. DNA for the CDR3: TGTGCCAGCAGATCCCCTGGACTAGCGGGAGGGGGAGATACGCAGTATTTT.

The chain links TRBV5-5 to TRBJ2-2; 14 bases line up with TRBD2. Germline V gives CDR1 SGHKS, CDR2 YYEKEE (reference sequence). V shed 3 bases, J shed 6 bases, and the junction held 1 base outside the gene matches. The CDR3 runs 15 residues. CDR3 protein: CASSWGLAGAGELFF. CDR3 bases: TGTGCCAGCAGCTGGGGACTAGCGGGAGCCGGGGAGCTGTTTTTT.

The J gene is TRBJ2-5, the V gene TRBV7-8; D ambiguous. CDR1 and CDR2 (germline): SGHVS, FQNEAQ. CDR3 length equals 14 residues. V gave up 5 bases and J gave up 4 bases, with 14 bases separating them. CDR3 protein: CASSPQLGVETQYF. The CDR3 DNA sequence: TGTGCCAGCAGCCCCCAGCTAGGCGTAGAGACCCAGTACTTC.

The rearrangement joins TRBV4-3 to TRBJ2-3; 7 positions agree with TRBD2. Losses at the gene ends were 1 base for V and 14 bases for J; bases not matched to a gene: 6. Looked up from germline, CDR1 is LGHNA and CDR2 is YSLEER. The CDR3 sequence is 12 residues long. The CDR3 bases are TGCGCCAGCAGCCAAGGTGGGGGGGAATGGTATTTT. Translated, it gives CASSQGGGEWYF.

The rearrangement joins TRBV4-2 to TRBJ2-4; no firm D call. The germline CDR1 and CDR2 sequences are LGHNA and YNFKEQ. Trimming pared 1 base from V and 0 bases from J, leaving 10 bases between. This CDR3 has 16 residues. The DNA for the CDR3 is TGTGCCAGCAGCCAAGTGTCGGAGATAGCCAAAAACATTCAGTACTTC. Protein: CASSQVSEIAKNIQYF.

The rearrangement uses TRBV10-3 and TRBJ2-3; 10 positions agree with TRBD2. Germline assignment: CDR1 ENHRY and CDR2 SYGVKD. The CDR3 spans 17 residues. Germline trimming cut 6 bases from V and 4 bases from J; bases unmatched to any gene: 13. CDR3 sequence (DNA): TGTGCCATCAGAATAATCACCGGGACTAGCGTGCCAGATACGCAGTATTTT. Protein: CAIRIITGTSVPDTQYF.

The chain has TRBV6-5 and TRBJ2-7; D is unresolved. The germline CDR1 and CDR2 sequences are MNHEY and SVGAGI. The CDR3 length is 13 residues. V shed 0 bases and J shed 1 base, with 4 bases lying between them. DNA of the CDR3: TGTGCCAGCAGTTACTCCAGGTCCTACGAGCAGTACTTC. This codes for CASSYSRSYEQYF.

V is TRBV7-9 and J is TRBJ2-1; D is uncertain. The germline V gene has CDR1 SEHNR and CDR2 FQNEAQ (reference sequence). This CDR3 contains 16 residues. The V and J ends lost 5 bases and 5 bases respectively, with 19 bases between them. The DNA of the CDR3 is TGTGCCAGCAGCCCCCCCGGCGCGAGCGCAAACAATGAGCAGTTCTTC. It is translated as CASSPPGASANNEQFF.

This clone was seen only once. This chain joins TRBV2 and TRBJ2-2; 10 bases fit TRBD2. CDR1 and CDR2 (germline): SNHLY, FYNNEI. The CDR3 loop spans 16 amino acids. V was pared by 8 bases and J by 8 bases, with 14 bases of the junction left unmatched. The CDR3 reads CASGLAGDSGTGELFF. CDR3 nucleotides: TGTGCCAGCGGCCTAGCGGGAGACTCCGGTACGGGGGAGCTGTTTTTT.

This chain connects TRBV6-6 to TRBJ2-7; weak D call: TRBD1 (6 bases). Between the trimmed V and J ends, which lost 5 bases and 3 bases, there was a span of 14 bases. The CDR3 sequence is 14 residues long. Germline CDR1 MNHNY, CDR2 SVGAGI (reference sequence). Here the CDR3 DNA reads TGTGCCAGCAGTCCCCGGGACAACTTCTACGAGCAGTACTTC. Protein: CASSPRDNFYEQYF.

This clone was counted only a few times. CDR3 DNA: TGTGCCAGCAGTTACTCTGGGCAGGCTGAAAAACTGTTTTTT. Translated: CASSYSGQAEKLFF. V and J are TRBV6-6 and TRBJ1-4, with D unresolved. The V end lost 0 bases, the J end lost 7 bases, and 9 bases lay between the germline ends. The CDR3 loop spans 14 amino acids. From germline, CDR1 is MNHNY and CDR2 SVGAGI (reference sequence).

This clone was counted only a few times. The rearrangement links TRBV7-2 to TRBJ2-1; D may be TRBD2 (6 bases). With 5 bases removed from V and 5 bases from J, the gap between germline ends came to 13 bases. Germline V gene data show CDR1 as SGHTA and CDR2 as FQGNSA. The CDR3 runs 14 residues. CDR3 loop: CASSPGAYNNEQFF. DNA of the CDR3: TGTGCCAGCAGCCCGGGAGCTTATAACAATGAGCAGTTCTTC. The full variable domain, in which reference TRBV7-2 and TRBJ2-1 provide the parts outside the CDR3, is GAGVSQSPSNKVTEKGKDVELRCDPISGHTALYWYRQSLGQGLEFLIYFQGNSAPDKSGLPSDRFSAERTGGSVSTLTIQRTQQEDSAVYLCASSPGAYNNEQFFGPGTRLTVL.